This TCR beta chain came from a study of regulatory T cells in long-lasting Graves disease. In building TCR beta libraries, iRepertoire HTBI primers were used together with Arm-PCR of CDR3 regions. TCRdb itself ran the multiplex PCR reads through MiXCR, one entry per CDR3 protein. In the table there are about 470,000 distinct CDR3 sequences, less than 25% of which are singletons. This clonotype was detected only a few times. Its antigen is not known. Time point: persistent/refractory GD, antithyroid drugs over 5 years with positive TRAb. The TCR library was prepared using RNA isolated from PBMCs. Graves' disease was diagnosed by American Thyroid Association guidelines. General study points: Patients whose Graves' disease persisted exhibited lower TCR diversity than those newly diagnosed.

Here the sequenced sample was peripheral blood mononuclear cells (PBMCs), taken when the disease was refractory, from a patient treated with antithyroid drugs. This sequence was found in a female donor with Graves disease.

CDR3 in amino acids: CASSQDAGDQGELFF. The CDR3 bases are TGCGCCAGCAGCCAAGATGCGGGGGATCAGGGGGAACTGTTTTTT. J is TRBJ1-4 and V is TRBV4-1; TRBD1 aligns across 7 bases. Trimming cost V 0 bases and J 12 bases; bases outside gene matches: 10. There are 15 residues in the CDR3. Germline CDR1 reads MGHRA; CDR2 reads YSYEKL.